This T cell receptor (beta chain) emerged from a study of regulatory T cells in long-lasting Graves disease. V was shortened by 3 bases and J by 6 bases, with 12 bases between the two germline ends. The CDR3 is 14 residues long. Germline-derived CDR1 and CDR2 are LNHDA and SQIVND (reference sequence). Indicated time point: newly diagnosed GD, antithyroid drugs for less than 3 months. Making the TCR library involved RNA that had been extracted from PBMCs. This clonotype has a count of ten or more. Arm-PCR of CDR3 regions and iRepertoire HTBI primers were the basis on which TCR beta libraries were built. How the authors handled the data: From all samples, identification returned 13 to 15 TRBJ and around 62 TRBV segments. MiXCR, applied by TCRdb to the multiplex PCR reads, yields one record per CDR3 protein. The V and J calls were not made by the authors but by TCRdb's processing. The sample consists of around 250,000 distinct CDR3 sequences, around a sixth of them appearing once.

These data are also associated with another study on T cells in Graves' hyperthyroidism and ophthalmopathy. That investigation notes: First-round RT-PCR with HTBI primers amplified the TCR CDR3 region.

Sample: peripheral blood mononuclear cells (PBMCs), taken at new diagnosis, from a patient treated with antithyroid drugs. This chain links TRBV19 with TRBJ1-5, with D perhaps TRBD1 (5 bases). The sequence was obtained from a woman in her twenties or thirties with Graves disease. The CDR3 reads CASSILGGTQPQHF. CDR3 nucleotide sequence: TGTGCCAGTAGTATCCTGGGGGGTACTCAGCCCCAGCATTTT.